The rows below give T cell receptor beta chains drawn from one sample of a study of human T cells and chemical hapten exposure. TCRdb ran MiXCR on the RACE reads and lists one entry per CDR3 protein. The sample has tens of thousands of distinct CDR3 sequences; over 9.5% are singletons. Sequencing was performed on whole blood, taken in connection with sensitization to the hapten diphenylcyclopropenone (DPC). These receptors came from a man aged 35 to 55 with alopecia areata. Some clones in this sample may be carry-over from other donors' samples. CDR3s include the opening cysteine and the closing phenylalanine or tryptophan. A D gene is named only where the DNA matches it firmly. For some rows the clone size is stated as once, few or many, or as a class when expanded; others skip it.

V gene	D gene	clone size	J gene	CDR3 DNA	CDR3 protein
TRBV6-6	.	few	TRBJ2-3	TGTGCCAGCAGTTACTCGACCCGAGTCCTTAAGGGCACAGATACGCAGTATTTT	CASSYSTRVLKGTDTQYF
TRBV28	TRBD2	.	TRBJ2-5	TGTGCCAGCAGTTTTAGCGGGAGGACCTTCCAAGAGACCCAGTACTTC	CASSFSGRTFQETQYF
TRBV24-1	.	many	TRBJ2-7	TGTGCCACCAGTGGAGGGGAGGCCTACGAGCAGTACTTC	CATSGGEAYEQYF
TRBV5-3	.	.	TRBJ2-7	TGTGCCAGAAGCTCTCCCCCTCTCGCGCGTTTAACCTACGAGCAGTACTTC	CARSSPPLARLTYEQYF
TRBV10-3	TRBD1	many	TRBJ1-5	TGTGCCATCAGCCCCGGGACAGGGGTCGATCAGCCCCAGCATTTT	CAISPGTGVDQPQHF
TRBV9	TRBD1	many	TRBJ2-6	TGTGCCAGCAGTCCAGGACAGGCCTCTGGGGCCAACGTCCTGACTTTC	CASSPGQASGANVLTF
TRBV5-6	TRBD2	many	TRBJ2-2	TGTGCCAGCAGCAGAGGTGGGAGCGGGAGGGCTAACACCGGGGAGCTGTTTTTT	CASSRGGSGRANTGELFF
TRBV20-1	TRBD2	.	TRBJ2-4	TGCAGTGCTAGTAGGACTAGCCGAAACATTCAGTACTTC	CSASRTSRNIQYF
TRBV28	.	.	TRBJ2-7	TGTGCCAGCAGTACCGGGATGTACGAGCAGTACTTC	CASSTGMYEQYF
TRBV20-1	TRBD1	few	TRBJ1-1	TGCAGTGCGCTGAGACAGGGAAATTTTGAAGCTTTCTTT	CSALRQGNFEAFF
TRBV28	.	few	TRBJ2-1	TGTGCCAGCACCTCCCGGCCGGAAGGCCATGAGCAGTTCTTC	CASTSRPEGHEQFF
TRBV20-1	.	many	TRBJ1-1	TGCAGTCCTCGACAAGGGTTGAACACTGAAGCTTTCTTT	CSPRQGLNTEAFF
TRBV28	TRBD2	.	TRBJ2-7	TGTGCCAGCAGTTTCGGGACTCTAGCGGGAGGGTTCTACGAGCAGTACTTC	CASSFGTLAGGFYEQYF
TRBV3-2	.	many	TRBJ2-5	TGTGCCAGCAGTCGCCATTTAGCGGGGGAGAAAGAGACCCAGTACTTC	CASSRHLAGEKETQYF
TRBV6-2/TRBV6-3	TRBD2	few	TRBJ2-4	TGTGCCAGCAGGCGGGAGGGCCCGGGAAACATTCAGTACTTC	CASRREGPGNIQYF
TRBV29-1	.	few	TRBJ2-5	TGCAGCGTTCTGGTCCTGACGGGGGAGACCCAGTACTTC	CSVLVLTGETQYF
TRBV3-1	.	.	TRBJ2-5	TGTGCCAGCAGCCCCCCAACAGGGAATAAACAAGAGACCCAGTACTTC	CASSPPTGNKQETQYF
TRBV6-6	TRBD1	many	TRBJ2-4	TGTGCCAGCAGTCCAGCACAGGGGCAGGGGGAATACATTCAGTACTTC	CASSPAQGQGEYIQYF
TRBV12-3/TRBV12-4	.	few	TRBJ2-5	TGTGCCAGCAGTTTGCAGGACCGGGACCAGTACTTC	CASSLQDRDQYF
TRBV20-1	.	many	TRBJ1-5	TGCAGTGCTGAGGACAGTAGCAATCAGCCCCAGCATTTT	CSAEDSSNQPQHF
TRBV7-9	.	many	TRBJ2-3	TGTGCCAGCAGCCCAAAACAGAACCCAGATACGCAGTATTTT	CASSPKQNPDTQYF
TRBV5-1	.	many	TRBJ1-6	TGCGCCAGCAGCGTAGGCAATTCACCCCTCCACTTT	CASSVGNSPLHF
TRBV21-1	.	few	TRBJ2-1	TGTGCCAGCAGCAAAGCTGGTAGGTTAAGGTACAATGAGCAGTTCTTC	CASSKAGRLRYNEQFF
TRBV2	.	few	TRBJ2-1	TGTGCCAGCAGTGAAGCGCGTAGGGGAGACAATGAGCAGTTCTTC	CASSEARRGDNEQFF
TRBV20-1	TRBD2	.	TRBJ2-1	TGCAGTGCTTCCCTTCTGGCTAGCGGGAGAGGCAATGAGCAGTTCTTC	CSASLLASGRGNEQFF
TRBV6-4	.	few	TRBJ2-3	TGTGCCAGCAGTTTTCGTGTGGCAGATACGCAGTATTTT	CASSFRVADTQYF
TRBV25-1	TRBD1	many	TRBJ2-5	TGTGCCAGCAGTGAGATAGGGACAGGGACGACGAAGACCCAGTACTTC	CASSEIGTGTTKTQYF
TRBV11-2	TRBD1	many	TRBJ1-1	TGTGCCAGCAGCACGTGGACAGGTGAATCGAACACTGAAGCTTTCTTT	CASSTWTGESNTEAFF
TRBV7-2	.	.	TRBJ2-5	TGTGCCAGCAGCTTAGACCCCGTGGAGACCCAGTACTTC	CASSLDPVETQYF
TRBV9	.	few	TRBJ1-4	TGTGCCAGCAGCCCTGGGGACCGTGCAGCAACTAATGAAAAACTGTTTTTT	CASSPGDRAATNEKLFF
TRBV5-1	TRBD1	.	TRBJ2-3	TGCGCCAGCAAGACAGGGTTATACACAGATACGCAGTATTTT	CASKTGLYTDTQYF
TRBV20-1	TRBD2	few	TRBJ2-1	TGCAGTCCATCCTCCGAACTAGCGGGAGACAATGAGCAGTTCTTC	CSPSSELAGDNEQFF
TRBV27	.	.	TRBJ1-1	TGTGCCAGCAGTTTAAGACGGTCCTGGGACACTGAAGCTTTCTTT	CASSLRRSWDTEAFF
TRBV20-1	TRBD1	few	TRBJ1-2	TGCAGTGCTAGAGTTACAGGGGCACTTGACTACACCTTC	CSARVTGALDYTF
TRBV5-1	TRBD2	few	TRBJ2-1	TGCGCCAGCAGCAATGCCGAGGGAGGGACCTACAATGAGCAGTTCTTC	CASSNAEGGTYNEQFF
TRBV13	.	many	TRBJ2-7	TGTGCCAGCAGCCTTCGCGACGGCCCCCACGAGCAGTACTTC	CASSLRDGPHEQYF
TRBV4-3	.	many	TRBJ1-1	TGCGCCAGCAGCCAAGCAGTTGACGTGGGAGGGAACACTGAAGCTTTCTTT	CASSQAVDVGGNTEAFF
TRBV19	TRBD2	few	TRBJ2-1	TGTGCCAGTAGTCCGTGGGGAGGGACTGAGCAGTTCTTC	CASSPWGGTEQFF
TRBV27	TRBD1	many	TRBJ1-1	TGTGCCAGCAGTTGGGTCGATTTCAGGGGGGGGACTGAAGCTTTCTTT	CASSWVDFRGGTEAFF
TRBV3-1	TRBD2	many	TRBJ2-4	TGTGCCAGCAGCCAAGATGGGGGACTAGCGGTTCTAGCCAAAAACATTCAGTACTTC	CASSQDGGLAVLAKNIQYF
TRBV2	.	once	TRBJ1-5	TGTGCCAGCATCCTAGGGGCCAATCAGCCCCAGCATTTT	CASILGANQPQHF
TRBV19	TRBD2	few	TRBJ2-1	TGTGCCAGTAGTATAGAGGGACTAGCGGGAGGGGGGGGGAATGAGCAGTTCTTC	CASSIEGLAGGGGNEQFF
TRBV4-3	.	.	TRBJ1-4	TGCGCCAGCAGCCAAGATTTCGGGCAGACTAATGAAAAACTGTTTTTT	CASSQDFGQTNEKLFF
TRBV12-3/TRBV12-4	.	few	TRBJ1-5	TGTGCCAGCAGTTTCCGGGGGCGGAATCAGCCCCAGCATTTT	CASSFRGRNQPQHF
TRBV7-9	TRBD2	many	TRBJ2-5	TGTGCCAGCAGTGGGGGGGGAGAGACCCAGTACTTC	CASSGGGETQYF
TRBV7-9	.	many	TRBJ1-1	TGTGCCAGCAGCTTGAGGGACCTGAACACTGAAGCTTTCTTT	CASSLRDLNTEAFF
TRBV12-3/TRBV12-4	TRBD2	few	TRBJ2-7	TGTGCCAGCAGTCCTAGGACTAGCGGGGTCGAGCAGTACTTC	CASSPRTSGVEQYF
TRBV19	.	few	TRBJ2-7	TGTGCCAGTAGGCCGGGACGGACACGGAACGAGCAGTACTTC	CASRPGRTRNEQYF
TRBV9	TRBD2	few	TRBJ2-5	TGTGCCAGCACCGATAGCGGGGGGGAAGAGACCCAGTACTTC	CASTDSGGEETQYF
TRBV7-9	TRBD1	.	TRBJ2-5	TGTGCCAGCAGCTTAGCTGGGACAGGGGGGAAAGAGACCCAGTACTTC	CASSLAGTGGKETQYF